This T cell receptor (beta chain) was found in a study of T-cell memory formation after mild COVID-19. Study overall: There were largely donor-specific TCR clusters.

After 5'RACE with constant-segment primers, TCR alpha and TCR beta cDNA libraries carrying sample barcodes and UMIs were obtained. MiXCR was run by TCRdb on the 5' RACE reads, yielding one entry per CDR3 protein. The sample yields approximately 490,000 distinct CDR3 sequences, 20% seen once. J was trimmed by 4 bases and V by 8 bases; bases with no gene match: 2. The CDR3 loop spans 13 amino acids. The chain combines TRBV12-3 or TRBV12-4 with TRBJ2-1, with TRBD2 identical over 10 bases. The receptor was isolated from an adult woman who had mild COVID-19 (a few samples of this study predate the infection). Cell type and time point are not known. Sample: PBMCs or a T cell subset sorted from them (not recorded which). The CDR3 region is CASGAGGYNEQFF. CDR3 nucleotides: TGTGCCAGCGGAGCGGGGGGGTACAATGAGCAGTTCTTC.